This record looks at one T cell receptor (beta chain) sequence and its context. Original processing notes: Estimated nucleated cell counts came from reference gene primer amplification. Sequenced by immunoSEQ multiplex PCR; TCRdb stores in-frame clones only, minus some. V and J calls and clone size are copied from that table; D and trimming were computed from the DNA. The table includes 65,000 to 70,000 clones, 85% detected once. The data were taken from a study of blood T cell repertoires in COVID-19. About the research overall: Samples representing acute and convalescent COVID-19 were sourced from the United States, Italy and Spain. PBMCs, B-cell-depleted T cells, or T cells provided the cDNA or gDNA that made up the material.

The germline V gene has CDR1 MNHEY and CDR2 SVGAGI. V was clipped by 3 bases and J by 2 bases, with 14 bases between them. The CDR3 spans 15 residues. The specimen sequenced was peripheral blood. V and J are TRBV6-5 and TRBJ2-7; D might be TRBD1 (5 bases). The clonotype comes from a man older than 75 with acute or convalescent COVID-19. The DNA of the CDR3 is TGTGCCAGCAGTTATGCCGCAGGGATCCCCTACGAGCAGTACTTC. This encodes CASSYAAGIPYEQYF.